The text below deals with one T cell receptor beta chain. This sample stems from a study of T cells after yellow fever vaccination. On the study more broadly: SMART-Seq v4 Ultra Low Input served to prepare low-cell-number fractions.

TCRdb re-analysed the 5' RACE reads in MiXCR, keeping a single row per CDR3 protein. Among 70,000 or so distinct CDR3 sequences listed, around 7.7% were seen once. The germline CDR1 and CDR2 sequences are SGHTA and FQGNSA. Deletions cut 3 bases from V and 6 bases from J, with 15 bases between. The CDR3 spans 15 residues. This receptor was taken from a man between 18 and 35 years old who received the YFV17D yellow fever vaccine. The V gene is TRBV7-2, the J gene TRBJ2-1, with D perhaps TRBD2 (5 bases). The sample consisted of CD8+ T cells sorted from PBMCs, taken 10 days after the first yellow fever vaccination. The CDR3 loop reads CASSFGSPRINEQFF. DNA for the CDR3: TGTGCCAGCAGCTTTGGGAGTCCTAGGATCAATGAGCAGTTCTTC.